This T cell receptor (beta chain) came from a study of cytomegalovirus exposure and HLA in healthy donors. Broader study findings: Researchers counted around 170 TCR beta chains as cytomegalovirus-associated. Per a prior analysis, the majority of TCR beta V segments were productive roughly 87% or roughly 30% of the time.

The PCR was carried out with 60 Vbeta primers and 13 Jbeta primers. In the source study's methods: As a later analysis found, there were tens of millions of unique TCR beta chains, of which roughly 11 million were shared. The assay was immunoSEQ multiplex PCR, and TCRdb's table has in-frame clones only and misses some. The V and J calls and clone size come from that table; D and trimming were worked out from the DNA. The sample yields about 200,000 clones, approximately 80% seen once. This CDR3 region has 13 residues. From germline, CDR1 is MNHEY and CDR2 SVGAGI. Trimming stripped 1 base from V and 2 bases from J, with 6 bases between. With respect to this clone: Its antigen remains unknown.

The receptor was derived from a boy aged 2-9 years in good health and CMV-seronegative. The chain carries TRBV6-5 and TRBJ2-7; unclear D gene. The sequenced material came from PBMCs. CDR3 DNA sequence: TGTGCCAGCAGTTACTTCGGTGCCTACGAGCAGTACTTC. This codes for CASSYFGAYEQYF.